The next 17 T cell receptor beta chains were all read from a single sample in a study of blood T cell repertoires in COVID-19 (dated by TCRdb to the early 2020s). The library was prepared using the immunoSEQ multiplex PCR assay. Sourced from immuneACCESS, this table was stored by TCRdb with only in-frame sequences that have V and J called. A share of the clones is absent; for the studies checked, an unresolved V gene accounts for under half, and the remainder has no known explanation. Counted in this sample were a few hundred thousand clones; 85% of them appeared once. The ten largest clones capture roughly 3.4% of the sample. Source material: peripheral blood. The receptors were sampled from a woman between 18 and 29 years old with acute or convalescent COVID-19.

The chain uses TRBV7-6 and TRBJ2-7, with D tentatively TRBD2 (5 bases). In germline, CDR1 is SGHVS, CDR2 FNYEAQ. V lost 1 base and J lost 2, with 12 bases in between. There are 15 residues in the CDR3. CDR3 nucleotides: TGTGCCAGCAGCTTAGATGAGGGCTTTACCTACGAGCAGTACTTC. This codes for CASSLDEGFTYEQYF.

The genes are TRBV6-5 and TRBJ1-2, with 7 bases lining up with TRBD1. The junction had 9 bases not matched to a gene; V was cut back by 8 bases and J by 0 bases. Germline assignment: CDR1 MNHEY and CDR2 SVGAGI. The CDR3 has 15 residues. As DNA, the CDR3 is TGTGCCAGCGCGCGGGGACAGCCTACTAACTATGGCTACACCTTC. Its translation: CASARGQPTNYGYTF.

The CDR3 region is CASSPAAQGGPLYGYTF. The CDR3 region has the DNA TGTGCCAGCAGCCCAGCCGCCCAAGGGGGCCCCCTCTATGGCTACACCTTC. The V and J genes are TRBV4-2 and TRBJ1-2, with 7 bases that match TRBD1. This CDR3 has 17 amino acids. V lost 4 bases, J lost 4 bases, and 15 bases stayed unmatched. Germline V CDR1 and CDR2: LGHNA, YNFKEQ.

The V and J genes are TRBV10-3 and TRBJ2-4, with D unclear. V was clipped by 2 bases and J by 9 bases, with 11 bases between them. Per germline, CDR1 ENHRY and CDR2 SYGVKD. The CDR3 contains 13 residues. The CDR3, as DNA: TGTGCCATCAGTGAGCCCCTCTCCCCCATTCAGTACTTC. Translated: CAISEPLSPIQYF.

The chain has TRBV12-5 and TRBJ2-7; D is uncertain. With 5 bases removed from V and 6 bases from J, the gap between germline ends came to 17 bases. This CDR3 has 14 residues. Germline V gene lookup returns CDR1 LGHNT and CDR2 FRNRAP. CDR3 protein: CASGPPNALSEQYF. The CDR3 DNA follows: TGTGCTAGTGGTCCGCCCAACGCCCTTAGCGAGCAGTACTTC.

The V call is TRBV5-1, the J call TRBJ1-1; 9 bases match TRBD1. This CDR3 spans 14 amino acids. V was clipped by 3 bases and J by 3 bases; unmatched bases: 3. Germline values: CDR1 SGHRS, CDR2 YFSETQ. The CDR3 DNA follows: TGCGCCAGCAGCTCGACAGGGGGTTACACTGAAGCTTTCTTT. Its protein product is CASSSTGGYTEAFF.

V usage is TRBV19 and J usage is TRBJ1-4, with D unresolved. CDR1 is LNHDA, CDR2 SQIVND, per germline (reference sequence). The CDR3 loop spans 12 amino acids. V lost 5 bases to trimming and J lost 4 bases, with 5 bases between them. This CDR3 reads CASSPNNEKLFF. DNA of the CDR3: TGTGCCAGTAGTCCAAATAATGAAAAACTGTTTTTT.

The V and J genes are TRBV28 and TRBJ2-7; D not certain. Germline V gene lookup returns CDR1 MDHEN and CDR2 SYDVKM. The CDR3 has 16 amino acids. Trimming pared 2 bases from V and 4 bases from J, leaving 18 bases between. This CDR3 reads CASSLNFPATEYEQYF. CDR3 nucleotides: TGTGCCAGCAGTTTAAATTTTCCGGCTACAGAATACGAGCAGTACTTC.

The chain employs TRBV2 and TRBJ1-2, with 8 nucleotides matching TRBD1. From germline, CDR1 is SNHLY and CDR2 FYNNEI. CDR3 length equals 15 residues. The trim removed 7 bases at V and 4 bases at J, leaving 11 bases unmatched. As DNA, the CDR3 is TGTGCCAGCACTGTCGGACAGGGAGCTCGCTATGGCTACACCTTC. Its protein product is CASTVGQGARYGYTF.

The CDR3 bases are TGTGCCAGCAGTAGCCCCTTCTATCTAGCGGGGCAGCACACAGATACGCAGTATTTT. Translation: CASSSPFYLAGQHTDTQYF. This chain joins TRBV28 and TRBJ2-3; TRBD2 agrees at 9 bases. CDR1 and CDR2 (germline): MDHEN, SYDVKM. With V trimmed by 5 bases and J by 2 bases, 17 bases remained unmatched. The CDR3 loop spans 19 amino acids.

This clone was seen only a few times. V usage is TRBV3-1 (or the pseudogene TRBV3-2) and J usage is TRBJ2-3, with a possible D match to TRBD2 (6 bases). V was cut by 1 base and J by 1 base, with 9 bases left in between. The CDR3 covers 15 residues. Germline values: CDR1 LGHDT, CDR2 YNNKEL (reference sequence). CDR3 loop: CASSQGGLRTDTQYF. The CDR3 DNA sequence: TGTGCCAGCAGCCAAGGGGGACTTCGCACAGATACGCAGTATTTT.

A single count supports this clone. The rearrangement links TRBV29-1 to TRBJ1-3, with D unclear. Germline assignment: CDR1 SQVTM and CDR2 ANQGSEA. This CDR3 comprises 12 residues. Trimming pared 4 bases from V and 3 bases from J, leaving 7 bases between. CDR3 loop: CSVVTVGNTIYF. CDR3 in DNA: TGCAGCGTTGTAACAGTTGGAAACACCATATATTTT.

This chain connects TRBV6-1 to TRBJ1-2; D call uncertain. This CDR3 has 16 residues. V lost 4 bases to trimming and J lost 2 bases, with 17 bases between them. Germline CDR1 is MNHNS and CDR2 is SASEGT. The CDR3 bases are TGTGCCAGCAGTGGAAGGACGGGGTTAGGGAACTATGGCTACACCTTC. It is translated as CASSGRTGLGNYGYTF.

This clone occurred once. The chain employs TRBV5-6 and TRBJ2-2, with 10 bases aligning to TRBD1. Germline CDR1 SGHDT, CDR2 YYEEEE. There are 16 residues in the CDR3. Trimming cost V 3 bases and J 4 bases; bases outside gene matches: 6. Here the CDR3 DNA reads TGTGCCAGCAGCTGGTGGGACAGGGGTCGCACCGGGGAGCTGTTTTTT. Encoded protein: CASSWWDRGRTGELFF.

This clone was found once. This chain links TRBV5-4 with TRBJ2-5, with 7 nucleotides matching TRBD2. The V and J ends lost 3 bases and 4 bases, in that order; junction bases with no gene match: 9. The CDR3 extends over 15 amino acids. Germline V CDR1 and CDR2: SGHNT, YYREEE (reference sequence). CDR3 DNA: TGTGCCAGCAGCTCTACTAGCGACCCCAGAGAGACCCAGTACTTC. This sequence encodes CASSSTSDPRETQYF.

The V gene is TRBV7-3, the J gene TRBJ2-6; perhaps TRBD1 as D (5 bases). CDR1 is SGHTA and CDR2 is FQGTGA in the germline V gene. V lost 5 bases to trimming and J lost 0 bases, with 11 bases between them. The CDR3 is made up of 16 amino acids. The CDR3 region is CASSALDSSGANVLTF. Written as DNA, the CDR3 is TGTGCCAGCAGCGCCTTAGACAGCTCTGGGGCCAACGTCCTGACTTTC.

This chain joins TRBV11-2 and TRBJ2-2, with TRBD2 as a possible D gene (5 bases). The length of the CDR3 is 17 residues. The V and J ends lost 6 bases and 4 bases respectively, with 21 bases between them. Per germline, CDR1 SGHAT and CDR2 FQNNGV. In DNA, the CDR3 is TGTGCCAGCAGTCAATATAGAGGGCCTCAAGTCACCGGGGAGCTGTTTTTT. Its protein is CASSQYRGPQVTGELFF.